A selection of T cell receptor beta chains follows, all from one sample in a study of cytomegalovirus exposure and HLA in healthy donors. Method: immunoSEQ multiplex PCR; TCRdb's copy keeps in-frame clones and lacks some. The repertoire holds a few hundred thousand clones, 80% to 85% seen once, with roughly 7.4% in the top ten. Sequenced sample: PBMCs. The receptors were sampled from a woman aged 60-70 years in good health and CMV-seropositive. The CDR3 runs from the conserved cysteine through the conserved F or W. D genes are given only for firm matches. Clone size appears in some rows only: once, few, many, or a class for an expanded clone.

CDR3,DNA,D,size,J,V
CASSLAGAGDYGYTF,TGTGCCAGCAGCTTGGCCGGAGCAGGGGACTATGGCTACACCTTC,.,.,TRBJ1-2,TRBV5-5
CASSPGAGGLHSTQYF,TGTGCCAGCAGTCCTGGGGCAGGGGGCCTACACTCTACGCAGTATTTT,TRBD1,.,TRBJ2-3,TRBV5-6
CASSFSTTGTEAFF,TGTGCCAGCAGTTTCAGCACGACGGGCACTGAAGCTTTCTTT,.,.,TRBJ1-1,TRBV27
CASSLGTPRGQETQYF,TGTGCCAGCAGCTTAGGGACCCCCCGGGGGCAAGAGACCCAGTACTTC,.,.,TRBJ2-5,TRBV7-9
CASRRDRVTEAFF,TGTGCCAGCAGACGTGACAGGGTCACTGAAGCTTTCTTT,TRBD1,.,TRBJ1-1,TRBV28
CASSTDRVDYGYTF,TGCGCCAGCAGCACCGACAGGGTCGACTATGGCTACACCTTC,TRBD1,few,TRBJ1-2,TRBV5-1
CASSTTDDRFYEQYF,TGTGCCAGTAGTACTACCGATGACAGATTCTACGAGCAGTACTTC,.,.,TRBJ2-7,TRBV19
CASSLGDYYEQYF,TGTGCCAGCAGTTTAGGAGATTACTACGAGCAGTACTTC,.,.,TRBJ2-7,TRBV28
CASSLAGDGSYGYTF,TGTGCCAGCAGCTTGGCCGGAGACGGAAGCTATGGCTACACCTTC,.,.,TRBJ1-2,TRBV5-4
CALRSTDTQYF,TGTGCCCTGAGGAGCACAGATACGCAGTATTTT,.,.,TRBJ2-3,TRBV7-9
CASSVASSPSYNEQFF,TGTGCCAGCAGCGTTGCGTCTTCCCCCTCCTACAATGAGCAGTTCTTC,.,.,TRBJ2-1,TRBV9
CASSESSGTMKYEQYF,TGCGCCAGCAGTGAGTCCTCCGGGACTATGAAATACGAGCAGTACTTC,TRBD2,.,TRBJ2-7,TRBV10-1
CASSFGGRETQYF,TGTGCCAGCAGCTTTGGCGGGAGAGAGACGCAGTATTTT,TRBD2,.,TRBJ2-3,TRBV5-4
CASTVWAGQINSGNTIYF,TGTGCCAGTACTGTATGGGCAGGTCAAATCAACTCTGGAAACACCATATATTTT,.,.,TRBJ1-3,TRBV19
CASSLQSPNTEAFF,TGTGCCAGCAGCCTACAGAGCCCGAACACTGAAGCTTTCTTT,.,.,TRBJ1-1,TRBV7-9
CASSLVTVNTEAFF,TGTGCCAGCAGCTTGGTAACAGTGAACACTGAAGCTTTCTTT,.,.,TRBJ1-1,TRBV5-4
CAISAPLSLSEQYF,TGTGCCATCAGTGCCCCACTAAGTCTTAGCGAGCAGTACTTC,.,.,TRBJ2-7,TRBV10-3
CASSRESGGRRNTEAFF,TGTGCCAGCAGCCGTGAAAGCGGGGGACGGAGGAACACTGAAGCTTTCTTT,.,.,TRBJ1-1,TRBV7-9
CASSPGSPTDTQYF,TGCGCCAGCAGCCCGGGGTCACCCACAGATACGCAGTATTTT,.,.,TRBJ2-3,TRBV5-1
CASFQTRDSPLHF,TGTGCCTCGTTTCAAACCCGGGATTCACCCCTCCACTTT,.,.,TRBJ1-6,TRBV30
CASSSLGGEDRYEQYF,TGTGCCAGCAGCTCATTGGGAGGCGAGGATAGGTACGAGCAGTACTTC,.,.,TRBJ2-7,TRBV27
CASSRQGANGYTF,TGTGCCAGCAGCCGACAGGGGGCAAATGGCTACACCTTC,TRBD1,.,TRBJ1-2,TRBV7-9
CASRRAGGPYNEQFF,TGTGCCAGCAGGCGAGCGGGAGGACCGTACAATGAGCAGTTCTTC,TRBD2,once,TRBJ2-1,TRBV6-6
CATVPGSGNTIYF,TGTGCCACCGTGCCCGGCTCTGGAAACACCATATATTTT,.,once,TRBJ1-3,TRBV10-3
CASSSSGSNTGELFF,TGCGCCAGCAGCTCTAGCGGATCGAACACCGGGGAGCTGTTTTTT,TRBD2,.,TRBJ2-2,TRBV5-1
CASSPLRSSGNTIYF,TGTGCCAGTAGTCCCCTGAGGAGCTCTGGAAACACCATATATTTT,.,.,TRBJ1-3,TRBV19
CASSQGGGLSANEKLFF,TGTGCCAGCAGTCAGGGAGGGGGTCTCTCAGCTAATGAAAAACTGTTTTTT,.,.,TRBJ1-4,TRBV28
CASSRTGVGYGYTF,TGTGCCAGCAGTAGGACAGGGGTCGGCTATGGCTACACCTTC,TRBD1,few,TRBJ1-2,TRBV2
CASMRLASYNEQFF,TGTGCCAGCATGCGACTAGCGAGCTACAATGAGCAGTTCTTC,TRBD2,.,TRBJ2-1,TRBV2
CASSVGTSGRETQYF,TGTGCCAGCAGCGTTGGGACTAGCGGGAGAGAGACCCAGTACTTC,TRBD2,.,TRBJ2-5,TRBV9
CASSRLQLGTSGSRTGELFF,TGTGCCAGCAGCCGCCTTCAACTCGGGACTAGCGGGAGTAGAACCGGGGAGCTGTTTTTT,TRBD2,.,TRBJ2-2,TRBV27
CASSPRMAGLTYEQYF,TGTGCCAGCTCACCACGGATGGCGGGACTAACCTACGAGCAGTACTTC,TRBD2,.,TRBJ2-7,TRBV18
CASSQGREGVMDEKLFF,TGTGCCAGCAGCCAAGGACGGGAGGGGGTAATGGATGAAAAACTGTTTTTT,.,.,TRBJ1-4,TRBV4-2
CATSGDVLQTQYF,TGTGCCACCAGCGGAGATGTACTGCAGACCCAGTACTTC,.,few,TRBJ2-5,TRBV15
CATSRGLAVSYNEQFF,TGTGCCACCAGCAGAGGACTAGCGGTGTCCTACAATGAGCAGTTCTTC,TRBD2,.,TRBJ2-1,TRBV15
CASTESRGLAGRRTTDTQYF,TGTGCTAGTACAGAGTCTCGGGGCCTAGCGGGGCGACGTACCACAGATACGCAGTATTTT,TRBD2,.,TRBJ2-3,TRBV12-5
CASSSDRGMHNEQFF,TGCGCCAGCAGCTCCGACAGGGGAATGCACAATGAGCAGTTCTTC,TRBD1,.,TRBJ2-1,TRBV5-1
CASSFGETEAFF,TGTGCCAGCAGTTTCGGGGAGACTGAAGCTTTCTTT,.,.,TRBJ1-1,TRBV6-5
CASSLTDRGLEAFF,TGTGCCAGCAGTTTGACCGACAGGGGACTTGAAGCTTTCTTT,TRBD1,.,TRBJ1-1,TRBV6-5
CASSQDLRPSNQPQHF,TGTGCCAGCAGCCAAGATTTGAGGCCGAGCAATCAGCCCCAGCATTTT,.,.,TRBJ1-5,TRBV4-2
CASSPGVGSGNTIYF,TGTGCCAGCAGCCCCGGAGTGGGTTCTGGAAACACCATATATTTT,.,.,TRBJ1-3,TRBV7-8
CASSEGGPGYTF,TGCGCCAGCAGCGAGGGGGGGCCCGGCTACACCTTC,.,.,TRBJ1-2,TRBV4-1
CATSFGLAETQYF,TGTGCCACCAGCTTCGGACTAGCAGAGACCCAGTACTTC,TRBD2,.,TRBJ2-5,TRBV15
CASVLPPMRVNQPQHF,TGTGCCAGCGTACTCCCGCCAATGCGGGTAAATCAGCCCCAGCATTTT,.,.,TRBJ1-5,TRBV6-9
CASSLAPGTSYNEQFF,TGCGCCAGCAGCTTGGCCCCCGGGACTAGTTACAATGAGCAGTTCTTC,TRBD2,.,TRBJ2-1,TRBV5-1
CASSVEGESPGELFF,TGTGCCAGCAGCGTAGAGGGGGAGTCGCCCGGGGAGCTGTTTTTT,.,.,TRBJ2-2,TRBV9
CASNPLGQKETQYF,TGTGCCAGTAATCCACTCGGACAGAAAGAGACCCAGTACTTC,.,.,TRBJ2-5,TRBV19
CANIIGQGNNYGYTF,TGTGCCAATATTATTGGACAGGGTAACAACTATGGCTACACCTTC,TRBD1,few,TRBJ1-2,TRBV27
CAISGGLASGNEQFF,TGTGCCATCAGTGGGGGACTAGCCTCTGGTAATGAGCAGTTCTTC,TRBD2,.,TRBJ2-1,TRBV10-3
CSVGGTGAYEQYF,TGCAGCGTTGGGGGGACGGGGGCCTACGAGCAGTACTTC,.,.,TRBJ2-7,TRBV29-1
CATRLPGLQGNEQFF,TGTGCCACCCGACTACCGGGACTCCAGGGCAATGAGCAGTTCTTC,.,.,TRBJ2-1,TRBV5-4